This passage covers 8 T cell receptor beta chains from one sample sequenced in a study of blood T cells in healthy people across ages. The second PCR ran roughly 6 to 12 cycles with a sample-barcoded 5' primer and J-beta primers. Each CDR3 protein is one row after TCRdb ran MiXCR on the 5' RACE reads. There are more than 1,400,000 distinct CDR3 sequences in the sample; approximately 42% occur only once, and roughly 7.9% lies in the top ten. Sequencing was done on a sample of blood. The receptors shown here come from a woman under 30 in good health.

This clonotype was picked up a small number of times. CDR3 DNA: TGCAGTGCTAGAGCCCCACTAGCGGGGGGCCTCAATGAGCAGTTCTTC. This translates into CSARAPLAGGLNEQFF. This chain joins TRBV20-1 and TRBJ2-1, with TRBD2 identical over 12 bases. J lost 6 bases, V lost 1 base, and 7 bases had no gene match. Germline CDR1 reads DFQATT; CDR2 reads SNEGSKA (reference sequence). The CDR3 length is 16 residues.

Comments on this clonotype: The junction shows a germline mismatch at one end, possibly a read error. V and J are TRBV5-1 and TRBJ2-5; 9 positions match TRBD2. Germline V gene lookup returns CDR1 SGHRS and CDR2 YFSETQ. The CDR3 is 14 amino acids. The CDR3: CTSSTSGGRETQYF. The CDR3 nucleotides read TGCACCAGCAGCACGAGCGGGGGGCGGGAGACCCAGTACTTC.

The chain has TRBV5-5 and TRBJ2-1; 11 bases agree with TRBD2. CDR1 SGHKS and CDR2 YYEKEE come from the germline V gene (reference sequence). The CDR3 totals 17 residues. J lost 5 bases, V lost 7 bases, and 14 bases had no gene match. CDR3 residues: CASGASSGGSRDNEQFF. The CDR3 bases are TGTGCCAGCGGCGCGTCTAGCGGGGGGTCTCGAGACAATGAGCAGTTCTTC. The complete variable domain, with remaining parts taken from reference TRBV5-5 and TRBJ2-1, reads DAGVTQSPTHLIKTRGQQVTLRCSPISGHKSVSWYQQVLGQGPQFIFQYYEKEERGRGNFPDRFSARQFPNYSSELNVNALLLGDSALYLCASGASSGGSRDNEQFFGPGTRLTVL.

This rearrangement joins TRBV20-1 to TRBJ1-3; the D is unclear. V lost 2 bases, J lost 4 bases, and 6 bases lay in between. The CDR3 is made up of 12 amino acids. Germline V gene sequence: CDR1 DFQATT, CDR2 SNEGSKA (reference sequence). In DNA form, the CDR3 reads TGCAGTGCTAGACCGGGCGGAAACACCATATATTTT. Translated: CSARPGGNTIYF.

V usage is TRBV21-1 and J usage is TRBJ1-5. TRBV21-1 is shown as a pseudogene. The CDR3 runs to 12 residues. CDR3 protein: CSSLEGNQPQHF. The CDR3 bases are TGTTCGTCTTTGGAAGGCAATCAGCCCCAGCATTTT.

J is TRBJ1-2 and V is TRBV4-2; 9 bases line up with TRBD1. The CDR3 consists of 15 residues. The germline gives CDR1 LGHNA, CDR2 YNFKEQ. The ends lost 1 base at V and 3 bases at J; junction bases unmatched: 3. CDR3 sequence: CASSQGTGEDYGYTF. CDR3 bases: TGTGCCAGCAGCCAAGGGACAGGGGAAGACTATGGCTACACCTTC.

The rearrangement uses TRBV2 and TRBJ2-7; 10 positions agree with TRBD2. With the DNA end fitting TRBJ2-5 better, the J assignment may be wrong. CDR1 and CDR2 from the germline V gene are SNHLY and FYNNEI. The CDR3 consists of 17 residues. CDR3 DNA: TGTGCCAGCAGCCCATTGCTAGCGGGAGCAGTGGAGGAGACCCAGTACTTC. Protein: CASSPLLAGAVEETQYF.

The CDR3 sequence: CASSVSQTAAFNEKLFF. In DNA, the CDR3 is TGTGCCAGCAGTGTCTCACAGACGGCGGCCTTTAATGAAAAACTGTTTTTT. The chain is built from TRBV2 and TRBJ1-4, with no clear D. Germline lookup yields CDR1 SNHLY and CDR2 FYNNEI. The CDR3 extends over 17 amino acids. Trimming shortened V by 4 bases and J by 4 bases, and 19 bases separated the two germline ends.